This T cell receptor (beta chain) stems from a study of regulatory T cells in long-lasting Graves disease. Study-wide points: The persistent group shared fewer than 3,500 public clonotypes, more than the approximately 1,000 shared by new patients.

CDR3 length: 15 amino acids. V trimming: 3 bases; J trimming: 10 bases; junction bases outside the gene matches: 8. CDR1 and CDR2 (germline): SGHAT, FQNNGV. Time point indicated: newly diagnosed GD, antithyroid drugs for less than 3 months. PBMC-extracted RNA yielded the TCR library. The peripheral blood volume drawn was 8 to 9.5 milliliters, and it was collected into EDTA tubes. Through Arm-PCR of CDR3 regions and iRepertoire HTBI primers, TCR beta libraries were built. TCRdb fed the multiplex PCR reads into MiXCR, producing one record per CDR3 protein. Of about 540,000 distinct CDR3 sequences listed, roughly 14% are singletons. This clonotype was seen at least ten times. What it binds is not known. The data were also submitted as part of a second study, on T cells in Graves' hyperthyroidism and ophthalmopathy. In that study: Blood shared most expanded thyroid clonotypes above 0.001. From stable hyperthyroidism, ophthalmopathy was set apart by a 13 V-J model.

The rearrangement links TRBV11-2 to TRBJ2-1, with 11 nucleotides matching TRBD2. The sample here was peripheral blood mononuclear cells (PBMCs), taken at new diagnosis, from a patient treated with antithyroid drugs. The sequence came from a man between 25 and 39 years old with Graves disease. In DNA form, the CDR3 reads TGTGCCAGCAGCTTCCCGACTAGCGGGGTCACCGAGCAGTTCTTC. Encoded protein: CASSFPTSGVTEQFF.